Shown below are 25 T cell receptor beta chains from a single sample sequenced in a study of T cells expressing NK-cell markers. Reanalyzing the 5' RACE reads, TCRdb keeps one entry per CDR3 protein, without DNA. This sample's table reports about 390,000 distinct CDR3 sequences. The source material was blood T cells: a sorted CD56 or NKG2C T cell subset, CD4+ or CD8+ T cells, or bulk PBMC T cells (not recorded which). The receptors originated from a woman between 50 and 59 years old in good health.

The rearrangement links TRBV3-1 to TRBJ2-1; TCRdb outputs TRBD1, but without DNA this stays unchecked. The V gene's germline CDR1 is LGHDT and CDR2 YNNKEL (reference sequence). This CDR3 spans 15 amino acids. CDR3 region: CASSPTTGNYNEQFF.

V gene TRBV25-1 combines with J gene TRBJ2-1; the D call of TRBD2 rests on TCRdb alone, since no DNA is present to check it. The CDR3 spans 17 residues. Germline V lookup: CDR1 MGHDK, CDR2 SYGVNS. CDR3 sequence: CASSGGLGTSGLNEQFF. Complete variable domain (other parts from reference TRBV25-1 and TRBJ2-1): EADIYQTPRYLVIGTGKKITLECSQTMGHDKMYWYQQDPGMELHLIHYSYGVNSTEKGDLSSESTVSRIRTEHFPLTLESARPSHTSQYLCASSGGLGTSGLNEQFFGPGTRLTVL.

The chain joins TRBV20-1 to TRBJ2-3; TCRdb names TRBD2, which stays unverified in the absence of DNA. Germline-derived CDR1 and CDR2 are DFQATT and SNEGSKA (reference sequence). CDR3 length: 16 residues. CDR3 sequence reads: CSARTGRVRLGDTQYF.

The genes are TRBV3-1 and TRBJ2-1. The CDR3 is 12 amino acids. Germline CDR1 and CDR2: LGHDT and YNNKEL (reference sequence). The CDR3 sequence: CASSPAANEQFF.

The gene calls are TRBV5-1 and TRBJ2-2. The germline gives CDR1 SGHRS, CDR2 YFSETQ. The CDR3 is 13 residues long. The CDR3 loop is CASSFRQFGELFF.

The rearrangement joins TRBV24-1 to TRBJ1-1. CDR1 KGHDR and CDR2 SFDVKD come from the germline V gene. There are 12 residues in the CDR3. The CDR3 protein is CATSDVTSEAFF.

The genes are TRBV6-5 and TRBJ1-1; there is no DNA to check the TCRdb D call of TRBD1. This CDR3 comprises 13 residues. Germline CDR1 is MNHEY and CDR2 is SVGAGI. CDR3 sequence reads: CASTRTGETEAFF.

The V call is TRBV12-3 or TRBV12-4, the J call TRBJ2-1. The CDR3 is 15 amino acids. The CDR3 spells CASRKAGGPNNEQFF.

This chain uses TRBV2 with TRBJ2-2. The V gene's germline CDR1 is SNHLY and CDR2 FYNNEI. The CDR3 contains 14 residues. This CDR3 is CASHRQTITGELFF.

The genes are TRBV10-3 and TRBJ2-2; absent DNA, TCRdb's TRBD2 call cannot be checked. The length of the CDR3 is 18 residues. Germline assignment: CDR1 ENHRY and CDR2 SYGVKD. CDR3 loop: CAINPGTSASLSTGELFF.

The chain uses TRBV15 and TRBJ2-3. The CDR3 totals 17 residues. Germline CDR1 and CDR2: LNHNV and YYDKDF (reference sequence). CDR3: CATSRDPRGRSTDTQYF.

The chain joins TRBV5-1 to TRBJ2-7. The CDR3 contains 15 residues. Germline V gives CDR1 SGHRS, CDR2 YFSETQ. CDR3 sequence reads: CASSLPAARSGEQYF. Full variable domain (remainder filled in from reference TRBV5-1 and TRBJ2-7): KAGVTQTPRYLIKTRGQQVTLSCSPISGHRSVSWYQQTPGQGLQFLFEYFSETQRNKGNFPGRFSGRQFSNSRSEMNVSTLELGDSALYLCASSLPAARSGEQYFGPGTRLTVT.

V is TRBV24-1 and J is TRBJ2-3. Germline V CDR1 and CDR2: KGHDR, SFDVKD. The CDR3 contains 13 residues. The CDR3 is CATSDLETDTQYF.

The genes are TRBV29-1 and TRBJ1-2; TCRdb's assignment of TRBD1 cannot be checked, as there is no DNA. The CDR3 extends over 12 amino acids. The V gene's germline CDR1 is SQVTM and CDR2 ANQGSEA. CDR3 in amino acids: CSYDRGFYGYTF.

This chain's CDR3 is CATSDSRGGENIQYF. V gene TRBV24-1 combines with J gene TRBJ2-4; absent DNA, TCRdb's TRBD1 call cannot be checked. Germline-derived CDR1 and CDR2 are KGHDR and SFDVKD. The CDR3 contains 15 residues.

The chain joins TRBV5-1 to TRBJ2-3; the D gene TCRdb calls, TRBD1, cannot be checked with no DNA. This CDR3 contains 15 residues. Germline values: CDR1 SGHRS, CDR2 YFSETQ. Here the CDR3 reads CASRILPGQSDTQYF.

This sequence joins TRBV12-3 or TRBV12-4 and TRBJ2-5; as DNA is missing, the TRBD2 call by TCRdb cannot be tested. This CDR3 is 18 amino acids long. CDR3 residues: CASSLTTLIGTASKTQYF.

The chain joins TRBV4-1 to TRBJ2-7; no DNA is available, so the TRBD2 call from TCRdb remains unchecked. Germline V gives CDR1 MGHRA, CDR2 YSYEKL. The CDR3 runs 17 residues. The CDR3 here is CASSQDSLAGALYEQYF.

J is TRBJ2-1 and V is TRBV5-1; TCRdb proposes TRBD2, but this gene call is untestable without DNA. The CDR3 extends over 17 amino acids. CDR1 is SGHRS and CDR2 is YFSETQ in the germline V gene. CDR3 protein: CASSSGETPSYYNEQFF.

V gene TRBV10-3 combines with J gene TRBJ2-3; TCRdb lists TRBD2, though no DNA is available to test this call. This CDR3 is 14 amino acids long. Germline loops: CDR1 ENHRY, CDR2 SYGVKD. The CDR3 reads CAISSGKAADTQYF.

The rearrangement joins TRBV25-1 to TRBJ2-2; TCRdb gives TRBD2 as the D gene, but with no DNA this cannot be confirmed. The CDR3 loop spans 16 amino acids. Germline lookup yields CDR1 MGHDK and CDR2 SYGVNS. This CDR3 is CASKHGTSKNTGELFF.

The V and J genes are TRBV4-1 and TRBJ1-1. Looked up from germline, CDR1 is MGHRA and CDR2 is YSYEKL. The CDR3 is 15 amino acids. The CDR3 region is CASSQDGSQNTEAFF.

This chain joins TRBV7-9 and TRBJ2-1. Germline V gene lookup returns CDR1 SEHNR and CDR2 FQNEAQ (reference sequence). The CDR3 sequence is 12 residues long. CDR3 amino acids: CASSLPDNEQFF.

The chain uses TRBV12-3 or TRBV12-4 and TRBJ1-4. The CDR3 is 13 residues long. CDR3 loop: CASRPISGEKLFF.

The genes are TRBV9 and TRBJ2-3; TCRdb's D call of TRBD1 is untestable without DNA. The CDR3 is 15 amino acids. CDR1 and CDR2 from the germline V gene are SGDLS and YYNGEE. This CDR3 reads CASSLRQFARDTQYF.